The present TCR beta chain was sequenced within a study of beta chain features in type 1 diabetes. Study information: Across the samples, 90 million to 120 million sorted cells were examined in total.

The isolated RNA, all of it, was reverse transcribed, so expressed TCRB transcripts were what got sequenced. The average output of naive, central memory and regulatory T cell samples was around 3.5 million reads. Data came from immunoSEQ multiplex PCR; TCRdb stores just in-frame clones and leaves some out. In the table there are a few hundred thousand clones, 13% of which are singletons. Remarks on this clone: The antigen is undetermined. Other DNA sequences in this specimen translate into the identical CDR3.

General observations from the study: Among all four CD4+ subsets, Type 1 diabetes patients had TCRB CDR3s that were moderately but significantly shorter.

This receptor was obtained from a woman under 30 with type 1 diabetes. Sequencing was performed on naive CD4+ T cells from blood.

The CDR3 loop reads CASSLSVSGNTIYF. In DNA form, the CDR3 reads TGTGCCAGCAGCTTATCAGTTTCGGGAAACACCATATATTTT. The V call is TRBV7-9, the J call TRBJ1-3; D gene unclear. Germline V lookup: CDR1 SEHNR, CDR2 FQNEAQ (reference sequence). Trimming left V 2 bases short and J 4 bases short, with 9 bases between. This CDR3 comprises 14 residues.